The rows below give T cell receptor beta chains drawn from one sample of a study of technical replicates of blood from four donors. Repertoires were generated with immunoSEQ multiplex PCR, while TCRdb's copy carries only in-frame clones and drops some. The sample consists of over 55,000 clones, 85% to 95% of them appearing once. The sample consisted of PBMCs. These receptors were taken from a human donor in good health. Some clones in this sample may be carry-over from other donors' samples. The CDR3 runs from the conserved cysteine through the conserved F or W. A D gene is named only where the DNA matches it firmly. Rows may omit the clone size; those that give it use once, few, many or a size class.

j_call clone_size v_call d_call cdr3_nt cdr3_aa
TRBJ1-2 . TRBV2 . TGTGCCAGCAGTAAACAGGACCACTATGGCTACACCTTC CASSKQDHYGYTF
TRBJ2-3 . TRBV7-9 . TGTGCCAGCAAGGTACAGGGAGCAGATACGCAGTATTTT CASKVQGADTQYF
TRBJ2-7 . TRBV19 TRBD1 TGTGCCAGTAGTATAGGAACCGGGACAGGGACCTACGAGCAGTACTTC CASSIGTGTGTYEQYF
TRBJ2-1 . TRBV4-1 . TGCGCCAGCAGCCAAGGGGTCAGGGGCCTAGGTGGGCTCTACAATGAGCAGTTCTTC CASSQGVRGLGGLYNEQFF
TRBJ2-1 . TRBV7-9 . TGTGCCAGCAGCTTAGTAGGGGCCAATGAGCAGTTCTTC CASSLVGANEQFF
TRBJ2-1 once TRBV10-3 TRBD2 TGTGCCAGCAGCCGGACTAGCGATTACAATGAGCAGTTCTTC CASSRTSDYNEQFF
TRBJ1-1 . TRBV6-5 TRBD1 TGTGCCAGCAGCCTCGACAGGGGGCAGGCTCCGGCTTTCTTT CASSLDRGQAPAFF
TRBJ2-5 . TRBV15 TRBD2 TGTGCCACCAGCAGAGGGTCGTCTAGCGGGGGGCAAGAGACCCAGTACTTC CATSRGSSSGGQETQYF
TRBJ2-3 . TRBV30 TRBD2 TGTGCCTCCATCCGAAGGCTAGCGGGAGAAACAGATACGCAGTATTTT CASIRRLAGETDTQYF
TRBJ1-1 once TRBV4-1 . TGCGCCAGCAGCCGGAGCCGGGACTTTGGGACTGAAGCTTTCTTT CASSRSRDFGTEAFF
TRBJ1-6 . TRBV6-5 TRBD1 TGTGCCAGCAGTTACTCATGGCAGGGGGATTCACCCCTCCACTTT CASSYSWQGDSPLHF
TRBJ2-1 . TRBV10-1 TRBD2 TGCGCCAGCTCCCGTGGGACTAGAATTAGGAATGAGCAGTTCTTC CASSRGTRIRNEQFF
TRBJ1-2 . TRBV25-1 . TGTGCCAGCAGTAGAGAGGCTAACTATGGCTACACCTTC CASSREANYGYTF
TRBJ2-1 . TRBV4-3 TRBD2 TGCGCCAGCAGCCAAGTAGCGGGAGGAGAGTTTGAGCAGTTCTTC CASSQVAGGEFEQFF
TRBJ2-7 . TRBV4-2 . TGTGCCAGCAGCCAAGCCCCCTCGGGTTACGAGCAGTACTTC CASSQAPSGYEQYF
TRBJ2-3 . TRBV7-3 . TGTGCCAGCAGCTTTGGCGGGTCTAGCACAGATACGCAGTATTTT CASSFGGSSTDTQYF
TRBJ1-3 . TRBV6-5 . TGTGCCAGCAGTTACTCCGGCGGTTACTCTGGAAACACCATATATTTT CASSYSGGYSGNTIYF
TRBJ1-2 once TRBV29-1 . TGCAGCGTTGAAGATCCTCAACTCTTGCAAAATGGCTACACCTTC CSVEDPQLLQNGYTF
TRBJ2-3 . TRBV7-9 TRBD1 TGTGCCAGCAGCTCAGGGGGAGATACGCAGTATTTT CASSSGGDTQYF
TRBJ1-3 . TRBV30 . TGTGCCTGGAGTGTACTTGGAAACACCATATATTTT CAWSVLGNTIYF
TRBJ2-4 once TRBV10-3 TRBD1 TGTGCCACCGGGACAGGGGAAGGCCTAGCCAAAAACATTCAGTACTTC CATGTGEGLAKNIQYF
TRBJ2-2 . TRBV7-9 . TGTGCCAGCAGTCTCCAGGGGGACTACACCGGGGAGCTGTTTTTT CASSLQGDYTGELFF
TRBJ1-5 . TRBV19 . TGTGCCAGCACAGGGCTGGGGCAGCCCCAGCATTTT CASTGLGQPQHF
TRBJ1-5 . TRBV15 . TGTGCCACCAGCAGAGATGGGCAGGGGCAACAGCCCCAGCATTTT CATSRDGQGQQPQHF
TRBJ2-7 . TRBV7-2 . TGTGCCAGCAGCCTACAGGGTAGCGAATCCTACGAGCAGTACTTC CASSLQGSESYEQYF
TRBJ2-1 . TRBV6-5 TRBD2 TGTGCCAGCAGTACGGGACTAGCGGGGGAGCAGTTCTTC CASSTGLAGEQFF
TRBJ2-1 . TRBV7-2 TRBD2 TGTGCCAGCAGCCCAAGGGGTCAGCGGGGGGCACTTAATGAGCAGTTCTTC CASSPRGQRGALNEQFF
TRBJ2-1 . TRBV5-1 TRBD2 TGCGCCAGCAGCTTGAGTAGTTTCGCGTCTAGCGGGTCCTACAATGAGCAGTTCTTC CASSLSSFASSGSYNEQFF
TRBJ2-3 . TRBV9 TRBD2 TGTGCCAGCAGCTCTCCGGGACTAGCGGGAGGCACAGATACGCAGTATTTT CASSSPGLAGGTDTQYF
TRBJ1-2 . TRBV2 . TGTGCCAGCAGGGCCGGGATGTATGGCTACACCTTC CASRAGMYGYTF
TRBJ1-3 . TRBV18 . TGTGCCAGCTCACCCCCGGGTCTAGACACCATATATTTT CASSPPGLDTIYF